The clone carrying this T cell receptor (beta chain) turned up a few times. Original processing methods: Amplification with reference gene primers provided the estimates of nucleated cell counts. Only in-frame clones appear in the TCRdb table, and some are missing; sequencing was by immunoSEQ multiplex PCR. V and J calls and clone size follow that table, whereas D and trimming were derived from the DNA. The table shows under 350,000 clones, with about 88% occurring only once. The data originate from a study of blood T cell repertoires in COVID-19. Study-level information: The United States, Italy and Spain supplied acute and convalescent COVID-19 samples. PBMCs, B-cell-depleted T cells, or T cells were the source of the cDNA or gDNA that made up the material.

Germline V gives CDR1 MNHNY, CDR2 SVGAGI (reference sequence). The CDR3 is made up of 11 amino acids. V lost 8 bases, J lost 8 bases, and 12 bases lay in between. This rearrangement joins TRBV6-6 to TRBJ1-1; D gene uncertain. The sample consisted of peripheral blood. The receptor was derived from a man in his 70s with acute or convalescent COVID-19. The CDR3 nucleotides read TGTGCCAGCTTGGAAGCGGCCGAAGCTTTCTTT. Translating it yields CASLEAAEAFF.